These T cell receptor beta chains were read from a single sample in a study of blood T cell repertoires in COVID-19. Measured with immunoSEQ multiplex PCR; TCRdb has only the in-frame clones, and not every one. The profile shows around 320,000 clones, roughly 90% of them singletons. The sample was PBMCs or T cells enriched from blood (not recorded which). Receptors were obtained from a woman in her 30s who had been exposed to COVID-19. Both conserved end residues are part of each CDR3. The D gene is left open where the match is weak. The listing skips clone size in some rows; elsewhere it reads once, few, many or a size class.

J gene | D gene | clone size | V gene | CDR3 protein | CDR3 DNA
TRBJ2-7 | NA | NA | TRBV19 | CASTKGLGGYEQYF | TGTGCCAGTACCAAAGGGCTGGGGGGATACGAGCAGTACTTC
TRBJ2-7 | NA | NA | TRBV5-1 | CASSPNNRPLYEQYF | TGCGCCAGCAGCCCAAATAACAGGCCCCTCTACGAGCAGTACTTC
TRBJ2-7 | NA | NA | TRBV7-6 | CASSLTAYEQYF | TGTGCCAGCAGCTTAACAGCATACGAGCAGTACTTC
TRBJ2-7 | TRBD1 | NA | TRBV4-2 | CASSPGQSYEQYF | TGTGCCAGCAGCCCGGGACAGTCCTACGAGCAGTACTTC
TRBJ2-1 | NA | NA | TRBV20-1 | CSASSGRDNEQFF | TGCAGTGCCAGTAGTGGTCGGGACAATGAGCAGTTCTTC
TRBJ2-3 | TRBD1 | NA | TRBV19 | CASSYTSNRGLTDTQYF | TGTGCCAGTTCTTACACTTCGAACAGGGGCTTGACAGATACGCAGTATTTT
TRBJ2-7 | NA | NA | TRBV3-1/TRBV3-2 | CASSQYRSSSYEQYF | TGTGCCAGCAGCCAATACAGGTCGAGCTCCTACGAGCAGTACTTC
TRBJ1-2 | TRBD1 | NA | TRBV4-1 | CASSPGTGIFYGYTF | TGCGCCAGCAGCCCCGGGACAGGGATCTTCTATGGCTACACCTTC
TRBJ2-1 | TRBD2 | NA | TRBV30 | CAWSVGVSGGAGEQFF | TGTGCCTGGAGTGTAGGAGTGAGCGGGGGGGCAGGTGAGCAGTTCTTC
TRBJ1-4 | TRBD1 | NA | TRBV6-5 | CASSRDSLNEKLFF | TGTGCCAGCAGTCGGGACAGTCTTAATGAAAAACTGTTTTTT
TRBJ1-6 | NA | once | TRBV19 | CASSIRQNSYNSPLHF | TGTGCCAGTAGTATAAGACAGAACTCCTATAATTCACCCCTCCACTTT
TRBJ1-1 | NA | NA | TRBV5-1 | CASSLAGGKNTEAFF | TGCGCCAGCAGCTTGGCCGGCGGAAAGAACACTGAAGCTTTCTTT
TRBJ1-2 | NA | NA | TRBV7-9 | CASSLAPWTVNGYTF | TGTGCCAGCAGCTTAGCCCCCTGGACAGTTAATGGCTACACCTTC
TRBJ1-1 | NA | NA | TRBV19 | CASSIDLEVGAFF | TGTGCCAGTAGTATAGATTTGGAGGTAGGGGCTTTCTTT
TRBJ1-2 | NA | NA | TRBV10-3 | CATDVGGVRGYTF | TGTGCCACCGACGTCGGCGGCGTTCGTGGCTACACCTTC
TRBJ1-6 | NA | NA | TRBV6-6 | CASAARVSDSPLHF | TGTGCCAGCGCCGCCCGGGTATCGGATTCACCCCTCCACTTT
TRBJ2-2 | NA | NA | TRBV6-5 | CASLAQPNTGELFF | TGTGCCAGCCTGGCACAGCCGAACACCGGGGAGCTGTTTTTT
TRBJ1-5 | NA | NA | TRBV7-6 | CASSLLGGNNQPQHF | TGTGCCAGCAGCTTATTAGGGGGAAACAATCAGCCCCAGCATTTT
TRBJ1-5 | NA | NA | TRBV24-1 | CATSQGYVGSNQPQHF | TGTGCCACCAGCCAGGGGTATGTGGGGAGCAATCAGCCCCAGCATTTT
TRBJ1-2 | NA | NA | TRBV25-1 | CASSELGAEWGEGYGYTF | TGTGCCAGCAGTGAATTGGGAGCTGAATGGGGTGAGGGTTATGGCTACACCTTC
TRBJ1-1 | NA | NA | TRBV3-1/TRBV3-2 | CASSQAQGAEAFF | TGTGCCAGCAGCCAGGCACAGGGCGCTGAAGCTTTCTTT
TRBJ2-1 | NA | once | TRBV5-1 | CASRISLSSYNEQFF | TGCGCCAGCCGCATTAGTCTGAGCTCCTACAATGAGCAGTTCTTC